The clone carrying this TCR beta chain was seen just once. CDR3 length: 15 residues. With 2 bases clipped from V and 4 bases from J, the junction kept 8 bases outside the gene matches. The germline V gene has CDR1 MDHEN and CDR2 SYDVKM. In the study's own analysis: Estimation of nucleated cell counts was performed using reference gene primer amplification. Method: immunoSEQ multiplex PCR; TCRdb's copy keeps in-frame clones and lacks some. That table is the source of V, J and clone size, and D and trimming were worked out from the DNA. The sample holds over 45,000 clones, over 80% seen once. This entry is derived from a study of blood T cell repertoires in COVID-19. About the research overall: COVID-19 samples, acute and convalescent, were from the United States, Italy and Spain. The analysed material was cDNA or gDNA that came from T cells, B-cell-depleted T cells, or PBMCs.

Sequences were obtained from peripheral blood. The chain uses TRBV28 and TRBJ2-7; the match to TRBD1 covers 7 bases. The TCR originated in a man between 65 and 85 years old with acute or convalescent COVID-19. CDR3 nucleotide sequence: TGTGCCAGCAGTTTAGCTCGACAGGGAAGGTACGAGCAGTACTTC. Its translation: CASSLARQGRYEQYF.